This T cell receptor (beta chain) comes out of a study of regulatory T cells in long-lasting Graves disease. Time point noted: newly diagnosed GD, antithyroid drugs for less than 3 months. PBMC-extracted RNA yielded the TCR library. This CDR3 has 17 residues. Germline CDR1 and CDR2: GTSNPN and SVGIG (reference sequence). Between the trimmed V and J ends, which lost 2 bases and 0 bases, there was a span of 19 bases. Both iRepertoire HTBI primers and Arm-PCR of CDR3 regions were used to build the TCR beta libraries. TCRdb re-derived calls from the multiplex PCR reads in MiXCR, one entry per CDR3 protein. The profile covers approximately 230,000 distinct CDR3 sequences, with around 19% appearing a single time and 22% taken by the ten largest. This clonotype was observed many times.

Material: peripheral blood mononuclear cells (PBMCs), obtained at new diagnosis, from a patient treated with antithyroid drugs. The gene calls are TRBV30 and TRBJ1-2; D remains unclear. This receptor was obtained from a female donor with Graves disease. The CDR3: CAWSLPHTRSANYGYTF. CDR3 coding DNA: TGTGCCTGGAGTCTCCCCCACACGCGATCCGCTAACTATGGCTACACCTTC.